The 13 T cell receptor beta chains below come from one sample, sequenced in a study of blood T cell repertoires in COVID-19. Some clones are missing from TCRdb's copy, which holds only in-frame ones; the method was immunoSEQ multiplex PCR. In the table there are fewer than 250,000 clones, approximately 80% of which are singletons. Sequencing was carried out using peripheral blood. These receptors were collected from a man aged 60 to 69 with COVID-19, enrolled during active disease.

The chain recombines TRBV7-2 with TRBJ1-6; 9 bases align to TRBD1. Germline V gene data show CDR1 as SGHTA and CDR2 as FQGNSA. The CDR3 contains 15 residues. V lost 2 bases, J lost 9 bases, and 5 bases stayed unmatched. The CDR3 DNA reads TGTGCCAGCAGCTTAAGGGGACAGGGCTCTTCACCCCTCCACTTT. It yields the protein CASSLRGQGSSPLHF.

In DNA, the CDR3 is TGTGCCAGCAGCCAACGGGGGGAGCAGTACTTC. It specifies CASSQRGEQYF. This chain joins TRBV3-1 (or the pseudogene TRBV3-2) and TRBJ2-7, with D maybe TRBD2 (6 bases). Per the germline V gene, CDR1 is LGHDT and CDR2 is YNNKEL (reference sequence). This CDR3 region has 11 residues. The V and J ends lost 2 bases and 7 bases respectively, with 6 bases between them.

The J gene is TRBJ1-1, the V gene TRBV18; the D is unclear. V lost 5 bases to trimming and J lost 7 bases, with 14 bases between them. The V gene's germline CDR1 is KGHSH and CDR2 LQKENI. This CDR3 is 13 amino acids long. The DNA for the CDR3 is TGTGCCAGCTCAGCTGACACCCGGGGTGAAGCTTTCTTT. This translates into CASSADTRGEAFF.

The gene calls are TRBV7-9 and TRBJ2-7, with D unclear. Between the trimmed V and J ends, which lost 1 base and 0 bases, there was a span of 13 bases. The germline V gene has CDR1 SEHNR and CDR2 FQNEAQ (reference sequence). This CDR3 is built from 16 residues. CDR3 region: CASSLDYGRSSYEQYF. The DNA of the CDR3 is TGTGCCAGCAGCTTAGACTACGGCAGAAGCTCCTACGAGCAGTACTTC.

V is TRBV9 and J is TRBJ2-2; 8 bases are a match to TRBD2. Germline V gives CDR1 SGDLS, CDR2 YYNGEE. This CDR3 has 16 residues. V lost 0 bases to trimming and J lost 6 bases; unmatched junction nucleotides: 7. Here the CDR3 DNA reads TGTGCCAGCAGCGTAGGAGCGGGACTAGTAGCCGGGGAGCTGTTTTTT. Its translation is CASSVGAGLVAGELFF.

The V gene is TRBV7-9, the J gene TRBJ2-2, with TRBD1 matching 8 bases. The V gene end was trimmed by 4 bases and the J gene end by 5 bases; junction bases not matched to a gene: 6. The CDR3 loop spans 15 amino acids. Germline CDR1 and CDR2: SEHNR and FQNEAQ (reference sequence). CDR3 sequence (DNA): TGTGCCAGCAGCTCACAGGGGGGTAGGACCGGGGAGCTGTTTTTT. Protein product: CASSSQGGRTGELFF.

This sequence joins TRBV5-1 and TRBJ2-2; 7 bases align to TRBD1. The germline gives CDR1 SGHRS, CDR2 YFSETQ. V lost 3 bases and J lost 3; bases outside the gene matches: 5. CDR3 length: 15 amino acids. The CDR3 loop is CASSSTGQHTGELFF. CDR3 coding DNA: TGCGCCAGCAGCTCGACGGGACAGCACACCGGGGAGCTGTTTTTT.

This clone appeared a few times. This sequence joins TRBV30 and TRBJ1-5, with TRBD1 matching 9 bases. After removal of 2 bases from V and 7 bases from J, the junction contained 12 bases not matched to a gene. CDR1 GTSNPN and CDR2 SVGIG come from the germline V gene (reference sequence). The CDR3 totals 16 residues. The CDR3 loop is CAWSPTRDRDGQPQHF. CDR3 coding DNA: TGTGCCTGGAGTCCGACCCGGGACAGGGATGGCCAGCCCCAGCATTTT. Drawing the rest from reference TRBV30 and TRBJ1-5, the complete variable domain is SQTIHQWPATLVQPVGSPLSLECTVEGTSNPNLYWYRQAAGRGLQLLFYSVGIGQISSEVPQNLSASRPQDRQFILSSKKLLLSDSGFYLCAWSPTRDRDGQPQHFGDGTRLSIL.

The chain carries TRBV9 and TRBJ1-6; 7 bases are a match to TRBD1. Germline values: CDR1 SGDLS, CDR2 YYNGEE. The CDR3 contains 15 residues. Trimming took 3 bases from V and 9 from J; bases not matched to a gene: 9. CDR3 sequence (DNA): TGTGCCAGCAGCGCCGGGGAACAGGGGAGTTCACCCCTCCACTTT. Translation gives CASSAGEQGSSPLHF.

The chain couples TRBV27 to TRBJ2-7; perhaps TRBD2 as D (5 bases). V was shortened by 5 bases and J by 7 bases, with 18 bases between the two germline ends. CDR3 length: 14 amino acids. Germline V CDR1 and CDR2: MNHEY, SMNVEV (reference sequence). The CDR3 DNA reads TGTGCCAGCAGTCCGGGAACCCCCTACGTGGAGCAGTACTTC. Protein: CASSPGTPYVEQYF.

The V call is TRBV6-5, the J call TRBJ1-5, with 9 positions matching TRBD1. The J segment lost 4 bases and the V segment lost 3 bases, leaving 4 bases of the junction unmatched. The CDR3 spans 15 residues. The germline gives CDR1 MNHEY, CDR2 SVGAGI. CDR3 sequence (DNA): TGTGCCAGCAGTTATGGGGACAGGGTGAATCAGCCCCAGCATTTT. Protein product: CASSYGDRVNQPQHF.

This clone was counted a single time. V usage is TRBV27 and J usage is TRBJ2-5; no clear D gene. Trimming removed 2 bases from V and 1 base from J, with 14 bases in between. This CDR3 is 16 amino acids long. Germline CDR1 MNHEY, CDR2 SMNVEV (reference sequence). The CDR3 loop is CASSLDPGSVQETQYF. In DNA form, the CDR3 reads TGTGCCAGCAGTTTAGATCCAGGATCGGTCCAAGAGACCCAGTACTTC.

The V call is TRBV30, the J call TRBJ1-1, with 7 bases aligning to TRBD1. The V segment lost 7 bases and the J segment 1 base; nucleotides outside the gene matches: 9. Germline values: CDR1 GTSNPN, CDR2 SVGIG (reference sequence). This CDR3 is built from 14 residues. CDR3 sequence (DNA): TGTGCCTTTAGAGGGGGCTCCTCGAACACTGAAGCTTTCTTT. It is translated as CAFRGGSSNTEAFF.